This entry concerns a single TCR beta chain. These data originate in a study of shared clonotypes between healthy human individuals. The CDR3 runs 17 residues. Germline values: CDR1 MNHEY, CDR2 SMNVEV (reference sequence). Between the trimmed V and J ends, which lost 5 bases and 2 bases, there was a span of 18 bases. This table comes from immunoSEQ multiplex PCR, and its TCRdb copy is limited to in-frame clones, with some not included. Of about 820,000 clones detected, 90% to 95% appear once; the ten largest clones hold 24%. The naive CD8 subset, CD45RO-negative cells positively selected for CCR7, excluded terminally differentiated effector memory CD45RA+ cells.

The TCR originated in a man aged 25-45 years in good health. The specimen sequenced was naive CD8+ T cells sorted from blood. This chain joins TRBV27 and TRBJ1-4; D is possibly TRBD1 (6 bases). This chain's CDR3 is CASSRDTGYRTNEKLFF. The CDR3 DNA sequence: TGTGCCAGCAGTCGAGACACAGGGTATCGCACTAATGAAAAACTGTTTTTT.